Here is one T cell receptor beta chain with its context. This table comes from immunoSEQ multiplex PCR, and its TCRdb copy is limited to in-frame clones, with some not included. Of around 50,000 clones in the sample, 65% to 85% were seen once. V lost 0 bases to trimming and J lost 2 bases, with 11 bases between them. Germline-derived CDR1 and CDR2 are SGHRS and YFSETQ. The CDR3 covers 15 residues. This entry is derived from a study of OX40 agonist ivuxolimab in advanced cancers. In the study overall: Those enrolled were about 82% male, with a mean age of around 60 years and ages from about 20 to 80. Checkpoint inhibitors had been given previously to roughly 40% of patients.

The sequence was collected from an adult with an advanced solid tumor such as melanoma, head and neck, liver or kidney cancer. The sequencing here drew on CD4+ or CD8+ T cells sorted from blood, taken in a trial of the OX40 agonist ivuxolimab. The rearrangement links TRBV5-1 to TRBJ1-2, with a weak D call TRBD1 (5 bases). Written as DNA, the CDR3 is TGCGCCAGCAGCTTGGAGGGGACCTCAAACTATGGCTACACCTTC. Translating it yields CASSLEGTSNYGYTF.